This T cell receptor beta chain came from a study of early T cells in non-severe SARS-CoV-2 infection. About the research overall: Chains from this unsorted whole-blood bulk RNA could not be paired.

In the library, individual cDNA molecules carried attached unique molecular identifiers. TCRdb re-called the 5' RACE reads through MiXCR, storing one row per CDR3 protein. The table includes around 63,000 distinct CDR3 sequences, 9% to 10% detected once. CDR1 SEHNR and CDR2 FQNEAQ come from the germline V gene (reference sequence). This CDR3 is built from 16 residues. V was clipped by 5 bases and J by 1 base, with 14 bases between them. Whole-study findings and limits: Private and CD4 specificities were missed by VDJdb matching, skewed to anti-spike CD8.

At least ten counts were recorded for this clonotype. Its antigen remains unidentified. This sequence was found in an adult who was a healthcare worker with PCR-confirmed SARS-CoV-2 infection or an uninfected control (not recorded which). Sequenced material: whole blood, taken at baseline. This chain connects TRBV7-9 to TRBJ2-2, with D unclear. CDR3 coding DNA: TGTGCCAGCAGCCCCACGACATGGGTGAACACCGGGGAGCTGTTTTTT. Protein: CASSPTTWVNTGELFF.